The subject of this entry is one T cell receptor beta chain. The source of the sample is a study of blood T cell repertoires in COVID-19. Overall study context: COVID-19 samples, acute and convalescent, were from the United States, Italy and Spain.

Original handling: Amplification from reference gene primers served as the basis for estimated nucleated cell counts. The data were produced by immunoSEQ multiplex PCR, yet TCRdb's version contains in-frame clones alone and is incomplete. Clone size and V and J calls were adopted from that table, with D and trimming inferred from the DNA. The sample has hundreds of thousands of clones, about 80% seen once. This TCR was sampled from a woman over 75 with acute or convalescent COVID-19. Source material: peripheral blood.

The CDR3 is CASSDSRTGGTLNQPQHF. As DNA, the CDR3 is TGTGCCAGCAGTGACTCACGGACAGGGGGAACCCTCAATCAGCCCCAGCATTTT. The chain combines TRBV6-4 with TRBJ1-5; 10 positions match TRBD1. The length of the CDR3 is 18 residues. With 0 bases clipped from V and 3 bases from J, the junction kept 8 bases outside the gene matches. Germline values: CDR1 MRHNA, CDR2 SNTAGT.